This T cell receptor (beta chain) is from a study of blood T cells in healthy people across ages (dated by TCRdb to between 2014 and 2016). Turning to the overall study: In model experiments, template switching captured roughly one uniquely barcoded TCR beta cDNA molecule for every two T cells. The study measured age-related changes in TCR beta repertoire diversity using deep sequencing normalized with unique cDNA molecular identifiers. Four age groups were formed from the donors: young (average roughly 15 years), middle-aged (less than 40), aged (over 55) and long-lived (82). To avoid experimental bias, donors of different ages were spread randomly across the sequencing lanes. Two additional independent replicas of 1 million unique cDNA reads from the same blood draw were analyzed for two donors (one aged 18 to 30 and one aged 80 or older). Summary of the overall study and its limitations: Total diversity estimates from one million sequenced T cells were considered lower bounds and underestimates. Conclusive comparison of naive and antigen-experienced compartments was prevented by the profiling of bulk unsorted PBMCs. Observed TCR beta diversity correlated strongly with the percentage of naive T cells measured by flow cytometry. The CMV infection status of donors was not known, potentially confounding age-related changes in expanded clonotypes. Compared with the aged group, the long-lived group had more naive CD4+ T cells, fewer expanded clones and increased TCR diversity, a pattern suggesting age selection. Observed TCR beta diversity per million T cells fell roughly linearly with age, and a significant reduction was already apparent by age about 38.

Donors were 39 systemically healthy Caucasian individuals from Russia aged 6 to 90 years. Approximately 10 milliliters of peripheral blood were collected from each donor into EDTA-treated Vacutainer tubes. PBMCs were isolated by Ficoll-Paque density-gradient centrifugation, with at least 6.5 million obtained per sample. Total RNA, at least 5 micrograms per sample, was extracted from PBMCs with Trizol reagent. The percentages of naive CD45RAhigh/CD27high T cells were determined by flow cytometry on a PBMC aliquot from every donor. The receptor library was made with 5' RACE. The reads were generated on an Illumina HiSeq 2500. A second PCR of roughly 7 to 12 cycles was performed with a sample-barcoded 5' primer and a J-beta primer mix. A template-switch 5' adaptor carrying 12 random nucleotides introduced a unique molecular identifier onto each TCR beta cDNA molecule. At least 3 million CDR3-containing paired-end reads were obtained from each sample. The Mint cDNA synthesis kit, primed by a TRBC-specific oligonucleotide, was used to synthesize first-strand cDNA from all RNA. Following uracil-DNA glycosylase treatment, a first 18-cycle PCR with universal primers M1SS and BC2_uni_R was performed on all cDNA. Turning to the authors' computational methods: Normalization of each sample was performed by random selection of 1 million high-quality reads, each carrying a distinct molecular identifier. Reads with shared molecular identifiers were discarded instead of being binned into consensus sequences. MiTCR, set to a Q25 quality threshold and the strictest error-elimination algorithm, was used for CDR3 identification, clonotype clustering and error correction. Lower-bound total TCR beta diversity was estimated with a nonparametric unseen species model using Euler transformation. Clones were called with MiXCR by TCRdb after fastp trimmed the public reads at Q25, and only in-frame beta chains were retained. Each entry merges the rows of one CDR3 protein and shows their most common DNA and genes. These V and J calls are TCRdb output, not the study's own analysis. The sample contains 1 million or so distinct CDR3 sequences, 40% to 45% of them found a single time. The ten largest clones add up to 18% of the sample.

With respect to this clonotype: There is no known antigen for this receptor. Base-call qualities are not available, and no considerably larger clone is one nucleotide away.

Taken from cysteine to phenylalanine, the CDR3 has 14 residues. Only CDR3 DNA remains: 42 bases, in frame from the first base. According to the germline V gene, CDR1 reads SGDLS and CDR2 reads YYNGEE. V lost 3 bases and J lost 2 bases; the stretch between them is 11 bases long. The chain joins TRBV9 to TRBJ1-2; there is no confident call for the D gene. This receptor was identified in a woman aged 60-70 years in good health. Sequencing was performed on blood. CDR3 reads: CASSGTRRNYGYTF. The base sequence is TGTGCCAGCAGCGGGACCCGGCGGAACTATGGCTACACCTTC.